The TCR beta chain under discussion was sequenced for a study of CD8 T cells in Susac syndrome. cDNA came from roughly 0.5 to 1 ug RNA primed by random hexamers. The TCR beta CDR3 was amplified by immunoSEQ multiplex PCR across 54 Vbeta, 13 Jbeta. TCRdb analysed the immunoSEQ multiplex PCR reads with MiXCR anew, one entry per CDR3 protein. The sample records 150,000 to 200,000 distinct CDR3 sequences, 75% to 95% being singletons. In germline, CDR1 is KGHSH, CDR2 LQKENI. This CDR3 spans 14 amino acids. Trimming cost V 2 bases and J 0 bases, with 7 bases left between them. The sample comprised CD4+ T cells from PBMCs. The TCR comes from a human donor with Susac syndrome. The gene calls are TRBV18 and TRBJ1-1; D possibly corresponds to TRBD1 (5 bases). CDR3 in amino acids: CASSPDSLNTEAFF. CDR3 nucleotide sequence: TGTGCCAGCTCACCAGACAGCCTGAACACTGAAGCTTTCTTT.